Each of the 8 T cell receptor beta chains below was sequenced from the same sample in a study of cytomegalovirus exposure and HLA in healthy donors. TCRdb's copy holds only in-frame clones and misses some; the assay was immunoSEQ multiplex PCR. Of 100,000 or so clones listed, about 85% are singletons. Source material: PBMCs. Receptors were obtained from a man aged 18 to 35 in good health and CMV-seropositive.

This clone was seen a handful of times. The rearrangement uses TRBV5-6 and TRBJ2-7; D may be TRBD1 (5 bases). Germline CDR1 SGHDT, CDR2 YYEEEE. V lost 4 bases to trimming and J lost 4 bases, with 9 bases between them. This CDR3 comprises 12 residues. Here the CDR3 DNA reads TGTGCCAGCAGCCGTCAGGGATACGAGCAGTACGTC. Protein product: CASSRQGYEQYV.

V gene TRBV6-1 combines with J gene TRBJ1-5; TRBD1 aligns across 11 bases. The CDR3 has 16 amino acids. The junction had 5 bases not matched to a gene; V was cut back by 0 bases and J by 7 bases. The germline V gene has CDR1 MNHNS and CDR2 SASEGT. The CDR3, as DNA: TGTGCCAGCAGTGAAGCATGGACAGGGGGCGGCCAGCCCCAGCATTTT. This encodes CASSEAWTGGGQPQHF.

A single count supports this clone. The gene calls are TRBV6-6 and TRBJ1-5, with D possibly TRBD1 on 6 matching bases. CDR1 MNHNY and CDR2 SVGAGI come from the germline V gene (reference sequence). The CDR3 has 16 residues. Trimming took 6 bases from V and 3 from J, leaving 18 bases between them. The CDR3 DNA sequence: TGTGCCAGCAGCTATCTAGGGGGGGTCTACAATCAGCCCCAGCATTTT. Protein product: CASSYLGGVYNQPQHF.

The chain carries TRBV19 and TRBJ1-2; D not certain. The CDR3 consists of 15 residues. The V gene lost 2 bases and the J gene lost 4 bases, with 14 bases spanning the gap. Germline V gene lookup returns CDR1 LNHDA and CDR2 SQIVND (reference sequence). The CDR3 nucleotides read TGTGCCAGTAGTATACCCCGAGGGAGCGGCTATGGCTACACCTTC. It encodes CASSIPRGSGYGYTF.

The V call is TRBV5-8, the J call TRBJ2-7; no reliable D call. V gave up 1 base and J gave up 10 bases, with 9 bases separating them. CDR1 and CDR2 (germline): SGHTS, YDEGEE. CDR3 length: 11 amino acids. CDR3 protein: CASSLFKEQYV. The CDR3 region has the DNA TGTGCCAGCAGCTTGTTCAAGGAACAGTACGTC.

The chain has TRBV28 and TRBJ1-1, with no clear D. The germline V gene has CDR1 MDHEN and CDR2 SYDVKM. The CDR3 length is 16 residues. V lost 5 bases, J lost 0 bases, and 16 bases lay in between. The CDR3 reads CASSPPVGRLNTEAFF. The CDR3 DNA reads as TGTGCCAGCAGTCCCCCAGTGGGGAGGTTGAACACTGAAGCTTTCTTT.

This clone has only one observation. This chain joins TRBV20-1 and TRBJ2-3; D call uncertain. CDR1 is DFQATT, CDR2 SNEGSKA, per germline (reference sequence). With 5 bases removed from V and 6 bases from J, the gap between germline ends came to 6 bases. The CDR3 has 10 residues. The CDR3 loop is CSAHEDTQYF. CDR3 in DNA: TGCAGTGCTCATGAGGATACGCAGTATTTT.

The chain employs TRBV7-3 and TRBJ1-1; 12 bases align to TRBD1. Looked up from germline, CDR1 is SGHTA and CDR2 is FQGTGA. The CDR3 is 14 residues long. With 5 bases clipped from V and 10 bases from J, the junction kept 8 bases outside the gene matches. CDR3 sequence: CASSRRDRGRRAFF. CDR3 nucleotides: TGTGCCAGCAGCAGAAGGGACAGGGGGCGACGAGCTTTCTTT.